Listed below are T cell receptor beta chains from one sample, sequenced in a study of CD8+ T cells in alopecia areata. Produced via immunoSEQ multiplex PCR; TCRdb's table is partial and in-frame only. The sample holds about 64,000 clones; roughly 45% are singletons and the top ten take around 54%. The sample taken for sequencing was NKG2D-low CD8+ T cells sorted from blood. These receptors all stem from a human donor with alopecia areata. Each CDR3 is given with its conserved first and last residue. D genes are given only for firm matches. Size values are once, few and many counts, or a class for expanded clones, and some rows have none.

V gene	D gene	J gene	clone size	CDR3 protein	CDR3 DNA
TRBV27	-	TRBJ2-2	-	CASSLLGTLTGELFF	TGTGCCAGCAGTTTATTGGGGACCCTCACCGGGGAGCTGTTTTTT
TRBV7-8	-	TRBJ2-7	-	CASSPDLSGVEQYF	TGTGCCAGCAGCCCAGATTTGAGCGGTGTCGAGCAGTACTTC
TRBV6-5	-	TRBJ1-1	-	CASRMQGLNTEAFF	TGTGCCAGCAGGATGCAGGGACTCAACACTGAAGCTTTCTTT
TRBV7-9	TRBD2	TRBJ2-7	-	CASSLTSGTLGYEQYF	TGTGCCAGCAGCTTAACTAGCGGGACCTTGGGGTACGAGCAGTACTTC
TRBV19	TRBD1	TRBJ1-1	-	CASSGWTGSDPEAFF	TGTGCCAGTAGTGGGTGGACAGGGTCGGACCCTGAAGCTTTCTTT
TRBV29-1	-	TRBJ2-2	-	CSVVGGVQSGELFF	TGCAGCGTTGTAGGCGGGGTTCAGTCCGGGGAGCTGTTTTTT
TRBV4-1	-	TRBJ2-7	once	CASSQAPRAYEQYF	TGCGCCAGCAGCCAAGCCCCACGGGCCTACGAGCAGTACTTC
TRBV29-1	-	TRBJ1-3	-	CSVEQYSGNTIYF	TGCAGCGTTGAACAGTACTCTGGAAACACCATATATTTT
TRBV23-1	-	TRBJ1-1	-	CARPLTRVNTEAFF	TGCGCCAGGCCCCTGACAAGGGTGAACACTGAAGCTTTCTTT
TRBV5-1	-	TRBJ2-7	-	CASSSDISYEQYF	TGCGCCAGCAGCTCGGACATTTCCTACGAGCAGTACTTC
TRBV11-2	TRBD2	TRBJ2-5	-	CASSSPLAGGNPYQETQYF	TGTGCCAGTTCCTCCCCCCTAGCGGGAGGGAACCCGTACCAAGAGACCCAGTACTTC
TRBV7-7	-	TRBJ2-1	-	CASSLGAPGEQFF	TGTGCTAGCAGCTTAGGGGCCCCGGGTGAGCAGTTCTTC
TRBV7-9	TRBD1	TRBJ1-2	once	CASSPPGTGVAPHNYGYTF	TGTGCCAGCAGCCCTCCCGGGACAGGGGTAGCACCCCATAACTATGGCTACACCTTC
TRBV27	TRBD2	TRBJ2-7	-	CASSLSGLAREQYF	TGTGCCAGCAGTCTATCAGGACTAGCTAGAGAGCAGTACTTC
TRBV10-3	TRBD1	TRBJ2-2	many	CAISDTPGQGAGELFF	TGTGCCATCAGTGACACACCGGGACAGGGGGCCGGGGAGCTGTTTTTT
TRBV7-9	TRBD2	TRBJ2-1	many	CASSQAWTSGTSQFF	TGCGCCAGCAGCCAAGCCTGGACTAGCGGGACCTCGCAGTTCTTC
TRBV13	-	TRBJ1-4	-	CASSPRDGDEKLFF	TGTGCCAGCAGCCCGCGGGACGGTGATGAAAAACTGTTTTTT
TRBV5-6	TRBD1	TRBJ2-7	-	CASSLGTGTYEQYF	TGTGCCAGCAGCCTAGGGACAGGGACCTACGAGCAGTACTTC
TRBV4-1	-	TRBJ2-7	-	CASSQAGTVYEQYF	TGCGCCAGCAGCCAAGCCGGGACGGTCTACGAGCAGTACTTC
TRBV27	-	TRBJ1-3	-	CASSLGGTTGNTIYF	TGTGCCAGCAGCCTCGGGGGGACGACTGGAAACACCATATATTTT
TRBV29-1	TRBD1	TRBJ2-3	few	CSGERTGEDTQYF	TGCAGCGGGGAAAGGACAGGGGAAGATACGCAGTATTTT
TRBV4-1	-	TRBJ2-1	few	CASSQRGSEQFF	TGCGCCAGCAGCCAACGAGGTTCTGAGCAGTTCTTC
TRBV5-6	TRBD2	TRBJ2-7	-	CASSYSGREQYF	TGTGCCAGCAGCTATAGCGGGAGAGAGCAGTACTTC
TRBV2	-	TRBJ2-2	few	CASRKRSAGELFF	TGTGCCAGCAGAAAGAGGTCCGCCGGGGAGCTGTTTTTT
TRBV9	-	TRBJ2-7	-	CASSVGADYEQYF	TGTGCCAGCAGCGTAGGGGCAGACTACGAGCAGTACTTC
TRBV7-6	-	TRBJ2-7	-	CASSLGAGLYEQYF	TGTGCCAGCAGCTTAGGGGCGGGCCTCTACGAGCAGTACTTC
TRBV9	-	TRBJ2-7	few	CASSVAGRDEQYF	TGTGCCAGCAGCGTAGCAGGTAGGGACGAGCAGTACTTC
TRBV7-9	-	TRBJ1-1	few	CASSLGWGGRADNTEAFF	TGTGCCAGCAGCTTAGGGTGGGGAGGCCGGGCTGACAACACTGAAGCTTTCTTT
TRBV29-1	TRBD2	TRBJ2-7	-	CSGGRDHYEQYF	TGCAGTGGGGGGAGGGATCACTACGAGCAGTACTTC
TRBV25-1	TRBD2	TRBJ2-1	-	CASSRTSGGYNEQFF	TGTGCCAGCTCAAGGACTAGCGGAGGATACAATGAGCAGTTCTTC
TRBV2	-	TRBJ2-4	-	CASNLRDYQYF	TGTGCCAGCAACTTACGAGACTACCAGTACTTC
TRBV28	-	TRBJ2-1	few	CASSPRNEQFF	TGTGCCAGCAGTCCTCGGAATGAGCAGTTCTTC
TRBV29-1	-	TRBJ2-2	-	CSARSGAYTGELFF	TGCAGCGCTCGATCAGGGGCATACACCGGGGAGCTGTTTTTT
TRBV7-9	-	TRBJ2-2	few	CASSTRTANTGELFF	TGTGCCAGCAGCACCAGGACAGCGAACACCGGGGAGCTGTTTTTT
TRBV6-5	TRBD2	TRBJ2-5	-	CASSYSRGRAVETQYF	TGTGCCAGCAGTTACTCGCGCGGGAGGGCCGTGGAGACCCAGTACTTC
TRBV28	TRBD1	TRBJ1-4	few	CASSTDRGVEKLFF	TGTGCCAGCAGTACGGACAGGGGAGTCGAAAAACTGTTTTTT
TRBV9	-	TRBJ2-2	few	CASSPKGGYTGELFF	TGTGCCAGCAGCCCGAAAGGAGGGTACACCGGGGAGCTGTTTTTT
TRBV7-9	-	TRBJ2-5	-	CASSPGAEGSLKETQYF	TGTGCCAGCAGCCCTGGTGCGGAGGGCAGCCTCAAAGAGACCCAGTACTTC
TRBV5-1	-	TRBJ1-6	-	CASSLGSQGMNSPLHF	TGCGCCAGCAGCTTGGGGAGCCAGGGGATGAATTCACCCCTCCACTTT
TRBV29-1	-	TRBJ1-4	-	CSPSEATNEKLFF	TGCAGCCCTTCTGAGGCAACTAATGAAAAACTGTTTTTT
TRBV7-2	-	TRBJ1-5	-	CASSLQGFNQPQHF	TGTGCCAGCAGCTTACAGGGATTCAATCAGCCCCAGCATTTT
TRBV7-9	-	TRBJ2-7	few	CASSHPGAYEQYF	TGTGCCAGCAGCCACCCAGGGGCCTACGAGCAGTACTTC
TRBV29-1	TRBD1	TRBJ2-7	few	CSVVGTGLTYEQYF	TGCAGCGTCGTAGGGACAGGGCTTACCTACGAGCAGTACTTC
TRBV7-9	-	TRBJ2-3	-	CASSAGADTQYF	TGTGCCAGCAGCGCCGGGGCAGATACGCAGTATTTT
TRBV29-1	TRBD2	TRBJ2-1	-	CSVEGEGYNEQFF	TGCAGCGTTGAGGGGGAGGGGTACAATGAGCAGTTCTTC
TRBV5-1	-	TRBJ2-2	few	CASSPLAGRNTGELFF	TGCGCCAGCAGCCCCCTGGCAGGGCGGAACACCGGGGAGCTGTTTTTT
TRBV19	-	TRBJ2-7	few	CASSIGLPSYEQYF	TGTGCCAGTAGTATAGGACTGCCCTCCTACGAGCAGTACTTC
TRBV5-1	TRBD1	TRBJ1-5	-	CASSLGQGDSNQPQHF	TGCGCCAGCAGCTTGGGACAGGGGGATAGCAATCAGCCCCAGCATTTT
TRBV4-1	-	TRBJ1-1	-	CASSQDRQGGTEAFF	TGCGCCAGCAGCCAAGATAGGCAGGGAGGGACTGAAGCTTTCTTT
TRBV7-9	-	TRBJ2-7	-	CASSRGDYSYEQYF	TGTGCCAGCAGCCGTGGGGATTACTCCTACGAGCAGTACTTC